This T cell receptor beta chain was sequenced during a study of T-cell reconstitution after alpha-beta-depleted transplantation in children. CDR1 SGHRS and CDR2 YFSETQ come from the germline V gene. CDR3 length: 14 amino acids. The ends lost 2 bases at V and 5 bases at J; junction bases unmatched: 4. This clonotype showed up just a few times. This sample's TCRbeta library carried unique molecular identifier barcodes. TCRdb re-called the PCR reads with MiXCR, one entry per CDR3 protein. The table lists 250,000 to 400,000 distinct CDR3 sequences, around 20% of them singletons. Sample: PBMCs, mostly from graft donor cells, taken 180 days after TCRalphabeta/CD19-depleted stem cell transplant. The V and J genes are TRBV5-1 and TRBJ2-7; 10 nucleotides agree with TRBD2. This receptor was taken from a male patient aged 10 to 17 who had a stem cell transplant for acute lymphoblastic leukemia, so the T cells may come from the graft donor. CDR3 sequence: CASSFLAGANEQYF. Written as DNA, the CDR3 is TGCGCCAGCAGCTTTCTAGCGGGAGCCAACGAGCAGTACTTC. The full variable domain, rest sourced from reference TRBV5-1 and TRBJ2-7, is KAGVTQTPRYLIKTRGQQVTLSCSPISGHRSVSWYQQTPGQGLQFLFEYFSETQRNKGNFPGRFSGRQFSNSRSEMNVSTLELGDSALYLCASSFLAGANEQYFGPGTRLTVT.